Shown below are 6 T cell receptor beta chains from a single sample sequenced in a study of T cell changes during pregnancy in multiple sclerosis. Sequencing used immunoSEQ multiplex PCR; TCRdb keeps in-frame clones, though not all of them. The data show 50,000 to 65,000 clones, under 95% seen once. Source: peripheral blood, taken in the second trimester of pregnancy. Receptors originate from a female donor with multiple sclerosis, enrolled in a pregnancy study.

The CDR3 DNA follows: TGTGCCTGGAGTCTGCTCCCGACAGGTTGGGAGACCCAGTACTTC. This sequence encodes CAWSLLPTGWETQYF. V usage is TRBV30 and J usage is TRBJ2-5; TRBD1 is a possible D gene (6 bases). The V end lost 2 bases, the J end lost 5 bases, and 18 bases lay between the germline ends. The CDR3 is 15 residues long. Germline V gene sequence: CDR1 GTSNPN, CDR2 SVGIG (reference sequence).

In the case of this clone: The same CDR3 is also encoded by other DNA sequences in this sample. The chain uses TRBV30 and TRBJ1-5, with D uncertain. In germline, CDR1 is GTSNPN, CDR2 SVGIG (reference sequence). This CDR3 is 13 amino acids long. V gave up 0 bases and J gave up 4 bases, with 7 bases separating them. The CDR3 sequence: CAWSVRGNQPQHF. CDR3 sequence (DNA): TGTGCCTGGAGTGTACGAGGGAATCAGCCCCAGCATTTT.

The chain couples TRBV5-6 to TRBJ2-1; 9 bases are shared with TRBD2. The CDR3 runs 15 residues. Germline V gene lookup returns CDR1 SGHDT and CDR2 YYEEEE. V dropped 3 bases and J dropped 6; count of bases not matched to a gene: 7. CDR3 nucleotide sequence: TGTGCCAGCAGCTGGGCGGGGGGGCCAGGCAATGAGCAGTTCTTC. Its protein is CASSWAGGPGNEQFF.

CDR3 nucleotide sequence: TGTGCCAGCTCACCACCAAGCAGGGGAGAGCAGTACTTC. It yields the protein CASSPPSRGEQYF. V is TRBV18 and J is TRBJ2-7, with D perhaps TRBD1 (6 bases). Between the trimmed V and J ends, which lost 0 bases and 7 bases, there was a span of 10 bases. CDR1 is KGHSH, CDR2 LQKENI, per germline. The CDR3 runs 13 residues.

This rearrangement joins TRBV5-1 to TRBJ1-2; TRBD1 matches at 9 bases. V lost 4 bases and J lost 5; bases outside the gene matches: 12. In germline, CDR1 is SGHRS, CDR2 YFSETQ. CDR3 length: 16 residues. DNA of the CDR3: TGCGCCAGCAGCCGGGACTCTCGACAGGGGGGTTATGGCTACACCTTC. This encodes CASSRDSRQGGYGYTF.

This rearrangement joins TRBV19 to TRBJ1-5; D is possibly TRBD1 (5 bases). V was shortened by 5 bases and J by 5 bases, with 13 bases between the two germline ends. Looked up from germline, CDR1 is LNHDA and CDR2 is SQIVND (reference sequence). The CDR3 has 14 amino acids. The CDR3 nucleotides are TGTGCCAGTAGTTGGGGCAGGGTGGATCAGCCCCAGCATTTT. Protein: CASSWGRVDQPQHF.